The 8 T cell receptor beta chains below were found in one sample sequenced in a study of blood T cell repertoires in COVID-19. Measured with immunoSEQ multiplex PCR; TCRdb has only the in-frame clones, and not every one. The table records roughly 190,000 clones, 90% of them present only once. Sequenced material: peripheral blood. These receptors all stem from a man in his fifties with acute or convalescent COVID-19.

The genes are TRBV25-1 and TRBJ1-4; no definite D call. Germline CDR1 is MGHDK and CDR2 is SYGVNS. Trimming removed 8 bases at V and 3 bases at J, with 10 bases between. This CDR3 spans 13 amino acids. The CDR3 reads CASGAGSNEKLFF. In nucleotides, the CDR3 is TGTGCCAGCGGTGCGGGGTCTAATGAAAAACTGTTTTTT.

The chain is built from TRBV14 and TRBJ2-7; 7 nucleotides line up with TRBD1. J gave up 3 bases and V 2 bases, and 7 bases lay outside the gene matches. Germline CDR1 reads SGHDN; CDR2 reads FVKESK. The CDR3 is 15 amino acids. CDR3 DNA sequence: TGTGCCAGCAGCCAACCGGGACAGAGCTACTACGAGCAGTACTTC. This encodes CASSQPGQSYYEQYF. The full variable domain, with the rest looked up from reference TRBV14 and TRBJ2-7, is EAGVTQFPSHSVIEKGQTVTLRCDPISGHDNLYWYRRVMGKEIKFLLHFVKESKQDESGMPNNRFLAERTGGTYSTLKVQPAELEDSGVYFCASSQPGQSYYEQYFGPGTRLTVT.

The chain uses TRBV6-1 and TRBJ1-1; TRBD1 agrees at 9 bases. The CDR3 runs to 16 residues. Germline CDR1 and CDR2: MNHNS and SASEGT. Trimming at V came to 4 bases and at J to 5 bases, leaving 11 bases not matched to a gene. CDR3 amino acids: CASSVYRGRLETEAFF. For the CDR3, the DNA is TGTGCCAGCAGTGTGTACAGGGGGCGGTTAGAGACTGAAGCTTTCTTT.

This chain connects TRBV2 to TRBJ2-1; 12 bases are shared with TRBD2. The germline CDR1 and CDR2 sequences are SNHLY and FYNNEI. J was trimmed by 7 bases and V by 6 bases; bases with no gene match: 7. The CDR3 sequence is 15 residues long. The CDR3: CASSAASGGANEQFF. For the CDR3, the DNA is TGTGCCAGCAGCGCAGCTAGCGGGGGGGCAAATGAGCAGTTCTTC.

J is TRBJ2-3 and V is TRBV11-3; 8 nucleotides line up with TRBD1. This CDR3 comprises 13 residues. Germline trimming cut 6 bases from V and 3 bases from J; bases unmatched to any gene: 2. CDR1 SGHNT and CDR2 YENEEA come from the germline V gene. The DNA of the CDR3 is TGTGCCAGCAGGGACAGGGCTACAGATACGCAGTATTTT. This translates into CASRDRATDTQYF. Filled out from reference TRBV11-3 and TRBJ2-3, the complete variable domain reads EAGVVQSPRYKIIEKKQPVAFWCNPISGHNTLYWYLQNLGQGPELLIRYENEEAVDDSQLPKDRFSAERLKGVDSTLKIQPAELGDSAVYLCASRDRATDTQYFGPGTRLTVL.

The J gene is TRBJ2-7, the V gene TRBV28; D gene uncertain. The CDR3 is 14 amino acids. V was cut by 4 bases and J by 4 bases, with 14 bases left in between. Germline assignment: CDR1 MDHEN and CDR2 SYDVKM. CDR3 in amino acids: CASSSTSPSYEQYV. The DNA for the CDR3 is TGTGCCAGCAGTTCGACATCTCCTTCGTACGAGCAGTACGTC.

The chain is built from TRBV28 and TRBJ2-5; maybe TRBD1 (6 bases). CDR3 length: 15 residues. Germline values: CDR1 MDHEN, CDR2 SYDVKM. Trimming removed 4 bases at V and 5 bases at J, with 17 bases between. The CDR3 DNA sequence: TGTGCCAGCAGTTCCGCTCAAACAGGGTGGGAGACCCAGTACTTC. Translation gives CASSSAQTGWETQYF.

V and J are TRBV6-6 and TRBJ2-5; TRBD1 aligns across 11 bases. This CDR3 region has 15 residues. The germline gives CDR1 MNHNY, CDR2 SVGAGI (reference sequence). V dropped 2 bases and J dropped 5; count of bases not matched to a gene: 4. In nucleotides, the CDR3 is TGTGCCAGCAGTTACCGGACAGGGGGCGGTGAGACCCAGTACTTC. Its protein is CASSYRTGGGETQYF.